The rows below give T cell receptor beta chains drawn from one sample of a study of cytomegalovirus exposure and HLA in healthy donors. This table comes from immunoSEQ multiplex PCR, and its TCRdb copy is limited to in-frame clones, with some not included. The sample table includes about 170,000 clones. Sequencing used PBMCs. All receptors come from a woman younger than 30 in good health and CMV-seropositive. Each CDR3 is given with its conserved first and last residue.

TRBV6-5	TRBJ1-6	CASGGSPSSPLHF
TRBV13	TRBJ2-1	CASSYGRDEQFF
TRBV19	TRBJ2-2	CASRQTGGRSGELFF
TRBV15	TRBJ1-2	CATSRDQAASVYGYTF
TRBV4-2	TRBJ2-5	CASSQQTGGSETQYF
TRBV23-1	TRBJ1-2	CASSQSQGVREEGYTF
TRBV7-2	TRBJ2-4	CASSLQGAKNIQYF
TRBV6-1	TRBJ1-1	CASRQGIRTEAFF
TRBV5-1	TRBJ2-5	CASSLAGAGGWETQYF
TRBV7-2	TRBJ2-7	CASSGQTSGNKYEQYF
TRBV7-9	TRBJ2-7	CASSWGGAGEQYF
TRBV5-1	TRBJ2-2	CASSLGRGVHGELFF
TRBV5-1	TRBJ2-5	CASSEAGTSGRAFLETQYF
TRBV29-1	TRBJ2-7	CSVEYGSGSNEQYF
TRBV5-4	TRBJ2-1	CASSLPGLDSNEQFF
TRBV9	TRBJ2-1	CASSVAPSGIYNEQFF
TRBV7-3	TRBJ1-3	CASSLGPGNTIYF
TRBV6-1	TRBJ2-5	CASSEWGVDSGEGTQYF
TRBV5-6	TRBJ1-1	CASSLGWAGLGNTEAFF
TRBV6-5	TRBJ1-2	CASGYKGGDYGYTF
TRBV7-3	TRBJ2-1	CASSPLAGGPHEQFF
TRBV25-1	TRBJ1-3	CASSEWDRIGNTIYF
TRBV7-7	TRBJ2-5	CASSSGQGLQETQYF
TRBV21-1	TRBJ1-4	CASSRGQRRNEKLFF
TRBV4-1	TRBJ1-2	CASSQGQGIYGYTF
TRBV7-2	TRBJ2-1	CASSLTSYNEQFF
TRBV5-5	TRBJ2-5	CASSLRGVSETQYF
TRBV4-2	TRBJ1-4	CASSQDAGYEKLFF
TRBV29-1	TRBJ2-7	CSAAGTGMSYEQYF
TRBV19	TRBJ1-6	CASGQGKSPLHF
TRBV15	TRBJ2-3	CATRRDRATDTQYF
TRBV4-1	TRBJ1-5	CASSQGVISNQPQHF
TRBV29-1	TRBJ1-1	CSVEVRDREGNTEAFF
TRBV6-1	TRBJ1-4	CASSDTTNEKLFF
TRBV5-1	TRBJ2-6	CASSLDGRASGANVLTF
TRBV7-9	TRBJ1-1	CASSRDSTEAFF
TRBV7-7	TRBJ2-7	CASSLATGTGDEQYF
TRBV7-9	TRBJ1-3	CASRSGQGENTIYF
TRBV13	TRBJ2-5	CASSLSGASGNQETQYF
TRBV29-1	TRBJ1-1	CSVETGSTEAFF
TRBV2	TRBJ2-5	CASRGTGQETQYF
TRBV7-2	TRBJ1-5	CASSLVRNSNQPQHF
TRBV4-2	TRBJ2-3	CASSQGEGAVTDTQYF
TRBV6-1	TRBJ2-4	CASSEPDWAVAGSKNIQYF
TRBV16	TRBJ1-5	CASSQSTGGQPQHF
TRBV13	TRBJ2-7	CASSPGGVAGKIEQYF
TRBV9	TRBJ2-7	CASSPFPSLYEQYF